The rows below give T cell receptor beta chains drawn from one sample of a study of T-cell memory formation after mild COVID-19. TCRdb reanalysed the 5' RACE reads using MiXCR and keeps one entry per CDR3 protein. The table has about 160,000 distinct CDR3 sequences, roughly 30% seen once; the top ten hold approximately 12%. Sequencing was done on a sample of PBMCs or a T cell subset sorted from them (not recorded which). The source of these receptors is an adult woman who had mild COVID-19 (a few samples of this study predate the infection). Cell type and time point are not known. The CDR3 runs from the conserved cysteine through the conserved F or W. D genes are given only for firm matches. Only part of the rows carry a size: once, few, many, or a class if the clone is expanded.

v_gene	abundance	d_gene	j_gene	CDR3nt	CDR3aa
TRBV4-3	many	TRBD2	TRBJ2-1	TGCGCCAGCAGCCAAGAGGGTAGCGGGATAGATGAGCAGTTCTTC	CASSQEGSGIDEQFF
TRBV20-1	.	TRBD2	TRBJ2-7	TGCAGTGCTAAAAGGACTAGCGGGAGTCCCTACGAGCAGTACTTC	CSAKRTSGSPYEQYF
TRBV9	few	.	TRBJ1-2	TGTGCCAGCAGCGTAGGAATGAGGGACACCTACTATGGCTACACCTTC	CASSVGMRDTYYGYTF
TRBV7-9	.	.	TRBJ2-5	TGTGCCAGCAGCTTAGCGCGAGGCAGGGAGACCCAGTACTTC	CASSLARGRETQYF
TRBV7-6	few	.	TRBJ2-7	TGTGCCAGCAGCGTGGACGGATACGAGCAGTACTTC	CASSVDGYEQYF
TRBV20-1	few	TRBD1	TRBJ2-7	TGCAGTGCTTCCGGGACAGGGACCCACGAGCAGTACTTC	CSASGTGTHEQYF
TRBV7-2	once	TRBD2	TRBJ2-7	TGTGCCAGCAGCTTCACTAGCGCGGGCGAGCAGTACTTC	CASSFTSAGEQYF
TRBV30	.	.	TRBJ1-5	TGTGCCTGGAGTGTTGGGTTGAATCAGCCCCAGCATTTT	CAWSVGLNQPQHF
TRBV6-5	.	.	TRBJ1-6	TGTGCCAGCAGTTCCCGACCTGCACGTAATTCACCCCTCCACTTT	CASSSRPARNSPLHF
TRBV10-3	.	.	TRBJ2-5	TGTGCCATCAGTGACGGGACAATGGGGGAGACCCAGTACTTC	CAISDGTMGETQYF
TRBV13	few	TRBD2	TRBJ2-3	TGTGCCAGCAGCTCGAGGACTAGCGGGAGTGCCGCAGATACGCAGTATTTT	CASSSRTSGSAADTQYF
TRBV7-9	few	.	TRBJ1-2	TGTGGGACAGATCTTTATGGCTACACCTTC	CGTDLYGYTF
TRBV10-3	.	.	TRBJ1-1	TGTGCCATCAGTGAGTCGTGGGGGGTGGCAGCTTTCTTT	CAISESWGVAAFF
TRBV9	few	TRBD1	TRBJ2-7	TGTGCCAGCAGCCCATATTTCCGGGACAGCTTTGATTCCTACGAGCAGTACTTC	CASSPYFRDSFDSYEQYF
TRBV11-3	few	.	TRBJ2-3	TGTGCCAGCAGCCCCCCCGGAACTACGCAGTATTTT	CASSPPGTTQYF
TRBV6-2/TRBV6-3	few	TRBD1	TRBJ1-2	TGTGCCAGCAGTCAAACCGGGACAGGGGACGGCTACACCTTC	CASSQTGTGDGYTF
TRBV7-9	few	.	TRBJ1-4	TGTGCCAGCAGCTTAGGAGGGTTCAGCGAAAAACTGTTTTTT	CASSLGGFSEKLFF
TRBV29-1	few	.	TRBJ2-3	TGCAGCGTTTGCTTGTTGGGGGTCGCGAAAGATACGCAGTATTTT	CSVCLLGVAKDTQYF
TRBV4-2	.	TRBD1	TRBJ1-4	TGTGCCAGCAGGTCAGGGGGACGGGAGACTAATGAAAAACTGTTTTTT	CASRSGGRETNEKLFF
TRBV2	few	.	TRBJ1-2	TGTGCCAGCAGTGATGGGGGTCCCAACTATGGCTACACCTTC	CASSDGGPNYGYTF
TRBV29-1	.	TRBD1	TRBJ2-7	TGCAGCGTTGCTTGGACAGGGGGTTACGAGCAGTACTTC	CSVAWTGGYEQYF
TRBV24-1	many	TRBD2	TRBJ2-1	TGTGCCACCAGTGATTGGACTAGCGCATTTCACAATGAGCAGTTCTTC	CATSDWTSAFHNEQFF
TRBV6-1	.	TRBD2	TRBJ2-7	TGTGCCAGCAGTGAAGGGACTAGCGGGAGCTACGAGCAGTACTTC	CASSEGTSGSYEQYF
TRBV19	.	.	TRBJ1-1	TGTGCCAGTAGCCCATATGCCAGGGGACCGAACACTGAAGCTTTCTTT	CASSPYARGPNTEAFF
TRBV7-9	few	TRBD2	TRBJ2-5	TGTGCCAGCAGCCCGGACGGACTAGCGGAAGAGACCCAGTACTTC	CASSPDGLAEETQYF
TRBV7-3	few	.	TRBJ1-1	TGTGCCAGCAGCTTAAATCCAGGGATAACTGAAGCTTTCTTT	CASSLNPGITEAFF
TRBV7-2	few	TRBD1	TRBJ1-2	TGTGCCAGCAGCTTATATAGTCCCATGCAGGGGGCATATGGCTACACCTTC	CASSLYSPMQGAYGYTF
TRBV12-3/TRBV12-4	few	.	TRBJ2-7	TGTGCCAGCAGTGGGGACCAGGAGCAGTACTTC	CASSGDQEQYF
TRBV7-9	.	TRBD1	TRBJ2-3	TGTGCCAGCAGCTATTCCGGGACAGTCCAAGATACGCAGTATTTT	CASSYSGTVQDTQYF
TRBV25-1	.	.	TRBJ2-7	TGTGCCAGCAGGGCAGCAGGGGGGAGCTCCTACGAGCAGTACTTC	CASRAAGGSSYEQYF
TRBV5-1	.	TRBD2	TRBJ2-3	TGCGCCAGCAGCTTCCTCATGACTAGCGGGAGAGGAGATACGCAGTATTTT	CASSFLMTSGRGDTQYF
TRBV19	few	TRBD1	TRBJ2-7	TGTGCCAGTAGCGCGTTCGGGACAGGGAGCGAGCAGTACTTC	CASSAFGTGSEQYF
TRBV7-2	few	.	TRBJ2-1	TGTGCCAGCAGCTTAATGGGCAGATACAATGAGCAGTTCTTC	CASSLMGRYNEQFF
TRBV6-2/TRBV6-3	.	.	TRBJ1-2	TGTGCCAGCAGCCAAATCCCCGGGACAACCTATGGCTACACCTTC	CASSQIPGTTYGYTF
TRBV7-2	.	TRBD2	TRBJ2-1	TGTGCCAGCAGCTTACTGGGCCCTAGCGGAAGGAATGAGCAGTTCTTC	CASSLLGPSGRNEQFF
TRBV2	.	TRBD2	TRBJ2-1	TGTGCCAGCAGAGACGGGGGGAGAAATGAGCAGTTCTTC	CASRDGGRNEQFF
TRBV24-1	.	.	TRBJ2-1	TGTGCCACCAGTGATTACGGGGGACCCCAGTTCTTC	CATSDYGGPQFF
TRBV9	.	TRBD2	TRBJ2-7	TGTGCCAGCAGCGTAGGAGGGACTATAGACTACGAGCAGTACTTC	CASSVGGTIDYEQYF
TRBV6-2/TRBV6-3	few	TRBD1	TRBJ1-5	TGTGCCAGCGGTGGGGGACAGGGGGCCATCAATCAGCCCCAGCATTTT	CASGGGQGAINQPQHF
TRBV4-1	.	.	TRBJ2-1	TGCGCCAGCAGCCAAGACTCCAGAGGGTTGCGTGAGCAGTTCTTC	CASSQDSRGLREQFF
TRBV20-1	few	.	TRBJ2-7	TGCAGTGCTAGAGTTTCCTACGAGCAGTACTTC	CSARVSYEQYF
TRBV19	.	.	TRBJ1-4	TGTGCCAGTAGCCCCTGGGACGGAGATAATGAAAAACTGTTTTTT	CASSPWDGDNEKLFF
TRBV4-1	.	TRBD2	TRBJ2-5	TGCGCCAGCAGCCGGGGACTAGCGGGGGGTCAAGAGACCCAGTACTTC	CASSRGLAGGQETQYF
TRBV5-1	few	TRBD2	TRBJ2-3	TGCGCCAGCAGCTTGGAGCGGGGTTCCACAGATACGCAGTATTTT	CASSLERGSTDTQYF
TRBV9	.	.	TRBJ2-1	TGTGCCAGCAGCCCAGGGGGGGGCGGTGAGCAGTTCTTC	CASSPGGGGEQFF
TRBV5-1	.	.	TRBJ2-7	TGCGCCAGCAGCTCCGGTAACGGAATCTACGAGCAGTACTTC	CASSSGNGIYEQYF
TRBV24-1	few	.	TRBJ2-3	TGTGCCACCAGTGACCCTCCCCAGCCGGGAAGCACAGATACGCAGTATTTT	CATSDPPQPGSTDTQYF
TRBV11-3	.	TRBD2	TRBJ2-1	TGTGCCAGCAGCAGAGGACTAGCGGGAGGACGCAATGAGCAGTTCTTC	CASSRGLAGGRNEQFF